These 14 T cell receptor beta chains were all obtained from the same sample, sequenced in a study of T cell responses to AZD1222 COVID-19 vaccine. Assay used: immunoSEQ multiplex PCR; TCRdb lists only in-frame clones, some missing. The sample carries more than 100,000 clones, around nine tenths recorded once. This material consisted of peripheral blood, taken on day 0 of AZD1222 vaccination. Receptor source: an adult in good health.

The J gene is TRBJ1-1, the V gene TRBV13; D gene ambiguous. Trimming pared 1 base from V and 0 bases from J, leaving 6 bases between. The CDR3 is 14 amino acids. Germline V gives CDR1 PRHDT, CDR2 FYEKMQ (reference sequence). This CDR3 is CASSLVGMNTEAFF. DNA for the CDR3: TGTGCCAGCAGCTTAGTGGGGATGAACACTGAAGCTTTCTTT. The variable domain in full, with the rest retrieved from reference TRBV13 and TRBJ1-1, is AAGVIQSPRHLIKEKRETATLKCYPIPRHDTVYWYQQGPGQDPQFLISFYEKMQSDKGSIPDRFSAQQFSDYHSELNMSSLELGDSALYFCASSLVGMNTEAFFGQGTRLTVV.

Only a few counts were recorded for this clone. The DNA for the CDR3 is TGTGCCAGCAGCCAGGCCGGGGGTTCGGGCACTGAAGCTTTCTTT. Protein sequence: CASSQAGGSGTEAFF. The chain is built from TRBV4-2 and TRBJ1-1; D perhaps matches TRBD1 (5 bases). Germline loops: CDR1 LGHNA, CDR2 YNFKEQ. CDR3 size: 15 residues. The ends were cut back, 3 bases at V and 4 bases at J, with 15 bases in the middle.

This clone was counted once. V gene TRBV6-6 combines with J gene TRBJ1-3; D is unresolved. Germline CDR1 MNHNY, CDR2 SVGAGI (reference sequence). This CDR3 has 15 amino acids. With 0 bases removed from V and 3 bases from J, the gap between germline ends came to 9 bases. The CDR3 protein is CASSYSRIGGNTIYF. The DNA for the CDR3 is TGTGCCAGCAGTTACTCGCGGATAGGTGGAAACACCATATATTTT.

The V gene is TRBV4-3, the J gene TRBJ2-7; tentatively, D is TRBD1 (5 bases). This CDR3 has 18 amino acids. From germline, CDR1 is LGHNA and CDR2 YSLEER. V was trimmed by 0 bases and J by 1 base, leaving 19 bases between them. This CDR3 reads CASSQDLPQGLGSYEQYF. CDR3 coding DNA: TGCGCCAGCAGCCAAGATCTTCCGCAGGGCCTTGGATCCTACGAGCAGTACTTC.

This clone was recorded a few times. The chain is built from TRBV5-5 and TRBJ1-1; D uncertain. The CDR3 has 15 amino acids. V lost 4 bases to trimming and J lost 0 bases, with 13 bases between them. The V gene's germline CDR1 is SGHKS and CDR2 YYEKEE (reference sequence). This chain's CDR3 is CASSTANLMNTEAFF. In DNA form, the CDR3 reads TGTGCCAGCAGCACCGCGAACCTAATGAACACTGAAGCTTTCTTT.

V and J are TRBV7-2 and TRBJ1-2; maybe TRBD1 (5 bases). CDR1 and CDR2 from the germline V gene are SGHTA and FQGNSA. V was pared by 5 bases and J by 4 bases, with 14 bases between. The CDR3 covers 14 residues. As DNA, the CDR3 is TGTGCCAGCAGCCGCCCCGGGGCGGTCTATGGCTACACCTTC. The encoded protein is CASSRPGAVYGYTF.

The chain carries TRBV7-9 and TRBJ1-2; D might be TRBD1 (5 bases). Germline V CDR1 and CDR2: SEHNR, FQNEAQ (reference sequence). This CDR3 is 14 amino acids long. Trimming pared 5 bases from V and 0 bases from J, leaving 10 bases between. The CDR3 reads CASSLTAANYGYTF. The CDR3 bases are TGTGCCAGCAGCCTGACAGCGGCTAACTATGGCTACACCTTC.

The chain recombines TRBV6-5 with TRBJ1-6; 8 bases map to TRBD1. Germline CDR1 reads MNHEY; CDR2 reads SVGAGI. Losses at the gene ends were 6 bases for V and 10 bases for J; bases not matched to a gene: 11. The CDR3 covers 15 residues. CDR3 amino acids: CASSPAFTGGSPLHF. The DNA for the CDR3 is TGTGCCAGCAGCCCGGCCTTCACAGGGGGGTCACCCCTCCACTTT.

This chain connects TRBV6-5 to TRBJ1-1, with TRBD1 matching over 11 bases. The CDR3 has 15 residues. Germline V CDR1 and CDR2: MNHEY, SVGAGI. V was pared by 6 bases and J by 5 bases, with 8 bases of the junction left unmatched. As DNA, the CDR3 is TGTGCCAGCAGACTCGGGGACAGGGGGTATACTGAAGCTTTCTTT. It is translated as CASRLGDRGYTEAFF.

V gene TRBV27 combines with J gene TRBJ1-2, with D maybe TRBD1 (5 bases). V gave up 0 bases and J gave up 3 bases, with 11 bases separating them. From germline, CDR1 is MNHEY and CDR2 SMNVEV (reference sequence). This CDR3 has 15 residues. The CDR3 bases are TGTGCCAGCAGTTTATCACAGGAGGGAGACTATGGCTACACCTTC. Translating gives CASSLSQEGDYGYTF.

The chain is built from TRBV6-4 and TRBJ1-3, with no clear D. The CDR3 has 17 amino acids. Trimming left V 5 bases short and J 0 bases short, with 17 bases between. Germline V gives CDR1 MRHNA, CDR2 SNTAGT. CDR3 sequence (DNA): TGTGCCAGCAGTCTTTTATGGCCGGGTCTCTCTGGAAACACCATATATTTT. Protein: CASSLLWPGLSGNTIYF.

The chain has TRBV27 and TRBJ2-1; tentatively, D is TRBD1 (5 bases). The germline V gene encodes CDR1 MNHEY and CDR2 SMNVEV (reference sequence). The CDR3 runs to 15 residues. Trimming removed 5 bases at V and 4 bases at J, with 15 bases between. As DNA, the CDR3 is TGTGCCAGCAGTGTATTAGCCGGACATTACAATGAGCAGTTCTTC. Its translation: CASSVLAGHYNEQFF.

The rearrangement links TRBV2 to TRBJ1-2; TRBD1 is a possible D gene (5 bases). The ends were cut back, 6 bases at V and 8 bases at J, with 16 bases in the middle. The CDR3 has 13 amino acids. Germline-derived CDR1 and CDR2 are SNHLY and FYNNEI. CDR3 region: CASSDGQAWGYTF. As DNA, the CDR3 is TGTGCCAGCAGCGACGGACAAGCGTGGGGCTACACCTTC.

The rearrangement links TRBV12-3 or TRBV12-4 to TRBJ1-5, with D unclear. The CDR3 sequence is 12 residues long. V lost 6 bases to trimming and J lost 0 bases, with 3 bases between them. DNA for the CDR3: TGTGCCAGCAGGTCTAGCAATCAGCCCCAGCATTTT. Protein sequence: CASRSSNQPQHF.